This T cell receptor beta chain was sequenced in a study of Graves' ophthalmopathy and Graves' hyperthyroidism. Germline V lookup: CDR1 MGHDK, CDR2 SYGVNS. CDR3 length: 16 residues. Amplification of TCR beta CDR3 regions used RNA transcripts. The authors performed first-round RT-PCR with HTBI primers and then a second-round multiplex PCR. MiXCR was run by TCRdb on the multiplex PCR reads, yielding one entry per CDR3 protein. Of 740,000 or so distinct CDR3 sequences in the sample, 40% were seen once. For this clonotype: This may stem from a read error, because a much larger clone lies one nucleotide away.

Lactation, pregnancy, uncontrolled infections and other autoimmune diseases were all grounds for excluding patients. The V gene is TRBV25-1, the J gene TRBJ2-2, with 10 bases that match TRBD2. The origin of this receptor is an adult man with Graves' ophthalmopathy. The sequencing sample was made of peripheral blood. The chain's CDR3 is CASSGSLAGVPGELFF. The CDR3 DNA is TGCGCCAGCAGTGGGTCGCTAGCGGGGGTTCCCGGGGAGCTGTTTTTT.